These 9 T cell receptor beta chains originate from one sample sequenced in a study of T cell responses to AZD1222 COVID-19 vaccine. Libraries were prepared by immunoSEQ multiplex PCR; TCRdb keeps only in-frame clonotypes and omits some of them. The profile shows 200,000 or so clones, about 87% of them singletons. Sequences were derived from peripheral blood, sampled on day 0 of AZD1222 vaccination. The receptors were sampled from an adult in good health.

This chain connects TRBV11-2 to TRBJ2-5; TRBD1 agrees at 9 bases. This CDR3 comprises 16 residues. The trim removed 4 bases at V and 4 bases at J, leaving 10 bases unmatched. The germline V gene has CDR1 SGHAT and CDR2 FQNNGV. In DNA form, the CDR3 reads TGTGCCAGCAGCTACCGGGACAGGGTTTTCCGAGAGACCCAGTACTTC. Amino acid sequence: CASSYRDRVFRETQYF.

This clone came up a few times. V and J are TRBV7-9 and TRBJ2-3; D may correspond to TRBD1 or TRBD2 (7 bases each). V was cut by 5 bases and J by 4 bases, with 13 bases left in between. Germline CDR1 is SEHNR and CDR2 is FQNEAQ (reference sequence). This CDR3 has 14 amino acids. CDR3 DNA: TGTGCCAGCAGCCCCAGGGGGGGCTCAGATACGCAGTATTTT. Encoded protein: CASSPRGGSDTQYF.

The chain links TRBV9 to TRBJ2-7, with D tentatively TRBD2 (7 bases). This CDR3 contains 16 residues. Germline V gene data show CDR1 as SGDLS and CDR2 as YYNGEE. V dropped 0 bases and J dropped 1 base, with 14 bases sitting between them. CDR3 sequence (DNA): TGTGCCAGCAGCGTAGGGGCGCGGGGGCTGTCCTACGAGCAGTACTTC. Its protein is CASSVGARGLSYEQYF. Complete variable domain (other parts from reference TRBV9 and TRBJ2-7): DSGVTQTPKHLITATGQRVTLRCSPRSGDLSVYWYQQSLDQGLQFLIQYYNGEERAKGNILERFSAQQFPDLHSELNLSSLELGDSALYFCASSVGARGLSYEQYFGPGTRLTVT.

The chain recombines TRBV6-1 with TRBJ1-5; possible D gene TRBD1, 5 bases. Germline V gives CDR1 MNHNS, CDR2 SASEGT. The ends were cut back, 1 base at V and 4 bases at J, with 8 bases in the middle. This CDR3 has 14 residues. CDR3 coding DNA: TGTGCCAGCAGTGAAGGGACAAGAAATCAGCCCCAGCATTTT. It encodes CASSEGTRNQPQHF.

The CDR3 protein is CASSYAGTRSYEQYF. The CDR3 DNA follows: TGTGCCAGCAGTTATGCCGGGACTAGATCCTACGAGCAGTACTTC. The genes are TRBV6-2 or TRBV6-3 and TRBJ2-7; TRBD2 agrees at 8 bases. Germline V gene lookup returns CDR1 MNHEY and CDR2 SVGEGT. J was trimmed by 1 base and V by 3 bases; bases with no gene match: 5. The CDR3 covers 15 residues.

The chain carries TRBV6-4 and TRBJ2-2, with D tentatively TRBD1 (6 bases). CDR1 and CDR2 (germline): MRHNA, SNTAGT. Trimming took off 8 bases at V and 2 bases at J, with 12 bases between the two ends. The CDR3 consists of 14 residues. In nucleotides, the CDR3 is TGTGCCAGCTCCCAACAGGGAAACACCGGGGAGCTGTTTTTT. Protein product: CASSQQGNTGELFF.

This clone has just one count. The CDR3 nucleotides are TGTGCCAGCAGCCCGCGCAGGGACAGGGGGGGGAACACTGAAGCTTTCTTT. It codes for CASSPRRDRGGNTEAFF. The chain combines TRBV11-3 with TRBJ1-1, with 11 bases matching TRBD1. CDR1 and CDR2 (germline): SGHNT, YENEEA. J was trimmed by 1 base and V by 5 bases; bases with no gene match: 9. The CDR3 runs to 17 residues.

The chain has TRBV18 and TRBJ2-7, with TRBD2 identical over 7 bases. With V trimmed by 2 bases and J by 0 bases, 10 bases remained unmatched. Germline V lookup: CDR1 KGHSH, CDR2 LQKENI. The CDR3 loop spans 17 amino acids. The CDR3 region is CASSPIGAGVNSYEQYF. CDR3 nucleotide sequence: TGTGCCAGCTCACCAATCGGGGCGGGAGTCAACTCCTACGAGCAGTACTTC.

This clone has more than one count but fewer than ten. The chain carries TRBV5-1 and TRBJ2-5; D is unclear. V was clipped by 5 bases and J by 3 bases, with 5 bases between them. Germline lookup yields CDR1 SGHRS and CDR2 YFSETQ. The CDR3 consists of 11 residues. In DNA form, the CDR3 reads TGCGCCAGCAGGACCGAAGAGACCCAGTACTTC. Translated, it gives CASRTEETQYF.